The 17 T cell receptor beta chains in this list originate from one sample, sequenced in a study of blood T cell repertoires in COVID-19. Clones were sequenced by immunoSEQ multiplex PCR, and TCRdb holds only the in-frame ones, with some missing. The sample includes around 130,000 clones, about nine tenths of them seen just once. Input material: peripheral blood. The receptors stem from a man aged 40-50 years with acute or convalescent COVID-19.

The chain links TRBV14 to TRBJ2-1, with 10 bases fitting TRBD2. Per the germline V gene, CDR1 is SGHDN and CDR2 is FVKESK. The CDR3 covers 13 residues. V gave up 4 bases and J gave up 12 bases; unmatched junction bases: 6. CDR3 sequence (DNA): TGTGCCAGCAGCCTAAATGTAGCGGGGGGGCAGTTCTTC. It codes for CASSLNVAGGQFF.

This clone was counted only a few times. The V call is TRBV7-6, the J call TRBJ1-2, with D perhaps TRBD1 (6 bases). CDR3 size: 13 residues. CDR1 and CDR2 from the germline V gene are SGHVS and FNYEAQ. The ends were cut back, 3 bases at V and 8 bases at J, with 13 bases in the middle. Here the CDR3 DNA reads TGTGCCAGCAGCTTTCCCGGGACACCCGGCTACACCTTC. Translated: CASSFPGTPGYTF.

V usage is TRBV2 and J usage is TRBJ2-7; TRBD1 matches 8 bases. Germline lookup yields CDR1 SNHLY and CDR2 FYNNEI. The CDR3 runs to 17 residues. Trimming took 4 bases from V and 3 from J; bases not matched to a gene: 14. CDR3 in amino acids: CASSANPAGTGFYEQYF. The CDR3 region has the DNA TGTGCCAGCAGTGCCAATCCGGCCGGGACAGGATTCTACGAGCAGTACTTC.

The chain joins TRBV11-2 to TRBJ1-2; a weak D match, TRBD1 (5 bases). Germline values: CDR1 SGHAT, CDR2 FQNNGV. V lost 5 bases, J lost 6 bases, and 13 bases lay in between. This CDR3 is built from 13 residues. CDR3 in DNA: TGTGCCAGCAGCCACACTCAGGGTGATGGCTACACCTTC. This encodes CASSHTQGDGYTF.

The chain employs TRBV27 and TRBJ1-6, with TRBD1 matching 7 bases. The V and J ends lost 6 bases and 9 bases, in that order; junction bases with no gene match: 11. Looked up from germline, CDR1 is MNHEY and CDR2 is SMNVEV (reference sequence). The CDR3 loop spans 15 amino acids. This CDR3 is CASRTPGTAFSPLHF. The CDR3 nucleotides are TGTGCCAGCAGGACTCCCGGGACAGCCTTTTCACCCCTCCACTTT.

This chain links TRBV5-1 with TRBJ1-2, with 11 bases lining up with TRBD1. This CDR3 spans 14 amino acids. CDR1 is SGHRS, CDR2 YFSETQ, per germline. The J segment lost 8 bases and the V segment lost 4 bases, leaving 7 bases of the junction unmatched. The DNA for the CDR3 is TGCGCCAGCAGCCAAGGACAGGGGGCGCGAGGCTACACCTTC. This sequence encodes CASSQGQGARGYTF.

The chain is built from TRBV11-2 and TRBJ2-1, with a possible D match to TRBD2 (6 bases). Germline V gene lookup returns CDR1 SGHAT and CDR2 FQNNGV. The V gene lost 0 bases and the J gene lost 4 bases, with 10 bases spanning the gap. CDR3 size: 15 residues. The CDR3 DNA reads TGTGCCAGCAGCTTAGACCTAGCGATTTACAATGAGCAGTTCTTC. This gives the protein CASSLDLAIYNEQFF.

The chain has TRBV13 and TRBJ2-2, with D maybe TRBD2 (5 bases). The CDR3 contains 15 residues. Germline lookup yields CDR1 PRHDT and CDR2 FYEKMQ (reference sequence). Trimming cost V 3 bases and J 2 bases, with 10 bases left between them. The CDR3 spells CASSFWEQNTGELFF. The DNA of the CDR3 is TGTGCCAGCAGCTTTTGGGAGCAAAACACCGGGGAGCTGTTTTTT.

This chain links TRBV10-3 with TRBJ1-3; D is possibly TRBD1 (6 bases). Germline V gene data show CDR1 as ENHRY and CDR2 as SYGVKD. This CDR3 is 16 amino acids long. The V and J ends lost 4 bases and 0 bases respectively, with 13 bases between them. This CDR3 reads CAISGGPDSSGNTIYF. CDR3 DNA sequence: TGTGCCATCAGTGGGGGCCCGGACAGCTCTGGAAACACCATATATTTT.

This clone was detected only a few times. The V call is TRBV6-1, the J call TRBJ1-2; TRBD1 agrees at 10 bases. Germline V gives CDR1 MNHNS, CDR2 SASEGT. CDR3 size: 15 residues. Unmatched junction bases numbered 4, after V lost 2 bases and J lost 4 bases. The CDR3 spells CASSERTGGPYGYTF. The CDR3 DNA reads TGTGCCAGCAGTGAACGGACAGGGGGGCCCTATGGCTACACCTTC.

This clone showed up just once. The chain couples TRBV6-2 or TRBV6-3 to TRBJ1-5; D is unclear. Trimming cost V 0 bases and J 2 bases, with 11 bases left between them. Germline CDR1 MNHEY, CDR2 SVGEGT. The CDR3 has 16 residues. The CDR3 sequence: CASSYSSGWGNQPQHF. The CDR3 coding sequence is TGTGCCAGCAGTTACTCCTCGGGTTGGGGCAATCAGCCCCAGCATTTT.

Concerning this clone itself: Other DNA sequences in the same sample also yield this CDR3. CDR3 bases: TGTGCCAGCAGTTTCGTCGGAAACACCATATATTTT. It encodes CASSFVGNTIYF. This chain joins TRBV12-3 or TRBV12-4 and TRBJ1-3; D unclear. The V end was cut by 3 bases, the J end by 4 bases, with 4 bases between. The CDR3 spans 12 residues.

V usage is TRBV7-2 and J usage is TRBJ1-5, with TRBD1 as a possible D gene (5 bases). Germline CDR1 and CDR2: SGHTA and FQGNSA. The CDR3 contains 14 residues. Trimming shortened V by 5 bases and J by 7 bases, and 15 bases separated the two germline ends. CDR3 nucleotide sequence: TGTGCCAGCAGCCCCGGGTGGGGGGACCAGCCCCAGCATTTT. Its protein is CASSPGWGDQPQHF.

CDR3 coding DNA: TGTGCCAGCAGCCACCGAAGCGGGGGGGAGCAAGAGACCCAGTACTTC. It yields the protein CASSHRSGGEQETQYF. This chain connects TRBV7-9 to TRBJ2-5, with 10 bases lining up with TRBD2. The CDR3 has 16 residues. V gave up 5 bases and J gave up 2 bases; unmatched junction bases: 8. The germline V gene has CDR1 SEHNR and CDR2 FQNEAQ (reference sequence).

The rearrangement joins TRBV6-6 to TRBJ1-3; tentative D call: TRBD1 (6 bases). The germline gives CDR1 MNHNY, CDR2 SVGAGI (reference sequence). With 8 bases removed from V and 0 bases from J, the gap between germline ends came to 14 bases. This CDR3 region has 15 residues. CDR3 bases: TGTGCCAGCGGGGGGGCAGATAGCTCTGGAAACACCATATATTTT. It encodes CASGGADSSGNTIYF.

The rearrangement links TRBV5-1 to TRBJ1-2, with no clear D. Per the germline V gene, CDR1 is SGHRS and CDR2 is YFSETQ. V was clipped by 2 bases and J by 3 bases, with 14 bases between them. CDR3 length: 15 residues. CDR3: CASSFGPASDYGYTF. As DNA, the CDR3 is TGCGCCAGCAGCTTTGGGCCAGCCTCTGACTATGGCTACACCTTC.

This chain links TRBV4-2 with TRBJ1-5; no definite D call. This CDR3 has 16 amino acids. V dropped 0 bases and J dropped 5 bases, with 14 bases sitting between them. The germline V gene has CDR1 LGHNA and CDR2 YNFKEQ. CDR3 in amino acids: CASSQDWSRRDQPQHF. The CDR3 DNA follows: TGTGCCAGCAGCCAAGACTGGTCCAGGAGGGATCAGCCCCAGCATTTT.